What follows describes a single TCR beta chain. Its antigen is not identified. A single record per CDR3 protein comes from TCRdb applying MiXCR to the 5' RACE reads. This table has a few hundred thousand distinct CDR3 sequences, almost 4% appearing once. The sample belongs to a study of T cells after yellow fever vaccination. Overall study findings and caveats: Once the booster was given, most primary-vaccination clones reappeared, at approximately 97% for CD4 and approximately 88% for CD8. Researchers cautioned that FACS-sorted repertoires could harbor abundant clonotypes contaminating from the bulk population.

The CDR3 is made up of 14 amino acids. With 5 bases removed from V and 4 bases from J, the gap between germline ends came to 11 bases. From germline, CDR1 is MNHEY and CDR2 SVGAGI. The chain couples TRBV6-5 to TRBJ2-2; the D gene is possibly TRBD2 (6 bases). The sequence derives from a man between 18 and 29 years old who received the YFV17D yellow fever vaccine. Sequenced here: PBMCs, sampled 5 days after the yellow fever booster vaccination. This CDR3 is CASSRGGVTGELFF. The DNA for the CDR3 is TGTGCCAGCAGTAGGGGAGGAGTCACCGGGGAGCTGTTTTTT.